This T cell receptor (beta chain) comes out of a study of Graves' ophthalmopathy and Graves' hyperthyroidism. Amplification from RNA transcripts yielded the TCR beta CDR3 regions. Second-round multiplex PCR came after a first-round RT-PCR that employed HTBI primers. TCRdb used MiXCR to reprocess the multiplex PCR reads, holding one entry per CDR3 protein. Of under 800,000 distinct CDR3 sequences in the sample, 20% to 25% were seen once. This clonotype was seen many times. V lost 3 bases and J lost 7, with 13 bases in between. Germline V gene data show CDR1 as ENHRY and CDR2 as SYGVKD. This CDR3 region has 14 residues. Clinical symptoms, serum thyroxine, TRAb, thyroid ultrasound and orbital computed tomography determined diagnosis. PBMCs were density-gradient isolated from roughly 10 ml fresh blood.

The chain couples TRBV10-3 to TRBJ1-3; possible D gene TRBD1, 6 bases. The sequence derives from a woman between 18 and 30 years old with stable Graves' hyperthyroidism. Some clones in this sample may be carry-over from other donors' samples. The source material was peripheral blood. CDR3 sequence: CAISDVAGENTIYF. The DNA of the CDR3 is TGTGCCATCAGTGACGTAGCAGGGGAGAACACCATATATTTT.